Below, one T cell receptor beta chain is given with its context. Its target is unknown. Germline V gene lookup returns CDR1 SGDLS and CDR2 YYNGEE. The V gene lost 4 bases and the J gene lost 4 bases, with 3 bases spanning the gap. This CDR3 is built from 11 residues. Profiling relied on immunoSEQ multiplex PCR, and the TCRdb table lists in-frame clones only, not all of them. Of under 20,000 clones listed, 83% were seen once; the top ten hold about an eighth. The record originates from a study of OX40 agonist ivuxolimab in advanced cancers. Findings and caveats of the study: CD8+ T cells averaged more expanded clones than CD4+. Patients who responded partially at 0.1-3.0 mg/kg showed clonal expansion ranking among the lowest. At doses 0.1 to 3.0 mg/kg, CD4+ and CD8+ clones expanded.

The sample was CD4+ or CD8+ T cells sorted from blood, taken in a trial of the OX40 agonist ivuxolimab. This TCR was recovered from an adult with an advanced solid tumor such as melanoma, head and neck, liver or kidney cancer. The chain recombines TRBV9 with TRBJ1-3; D gene uncertain. In DNA, the CDR3 is TGTGCCAGCAGCTCCGGAAACACCATATATTTT. It translates to CASSSGNTIYF.